These 2 T cell receptor beta chains were sequenced from one sample in a study of blood T cell repertoires in COVID-19. Generated by immunoSEQ multiplex PCR, the TCRdb table keeps only in-frame clones and is missing some. In the table there are approximately 110,000 clones, approximately 89% of which are singletons. The material sequenced was peripheral blood. The origin of the receptors is a woman aged 80 or over with COVID-19, enrolled during active disease.

The genes are TRBV3-1 (or the pseudogene TRBV3-2) and TRBJ2-5; 7 bases map to TRBD1. CDR1 is LGHDT, CDR2 YNNKEL, per germline (reference sequence). The CDR3 has 15 residues. The junction had 8 bases not matched to a gene; V was cut back by 2 bases and J by 5 bases. CDR3 loop: CASSQNDRTGETQYF. The CDR3 DNA sequence: TGTGCCAGCAGCCAAAATGACAGGACAGGCGAGACCCAGTACTTC.

The J gene is TRBJ1-1, the V gene TRBV6-5; 7 nucleotides agree with TRBD1. The J segment lost 1 base and the V segment lost 2 bases, leaving 4 bases of the junction unmatched. This CDR3 spans 15 amino acids. In germline, CDR1 is MNHEY, CDR2 SVGAGI. The CDR3 sequence is CASSYTRTGNTEAFF. The CDR3 nucleotides read TGTGCCAGCAGTTACACCCGGACAGGGAACACTGAAGCTTTCTTT.